This T cell receptor (beta chain) was sequenced during a study of blood T cell repertoires in COVID-19. With respect to this clone: Other nucleotide sequences from this sample produce the same CDR3.

This table comes from immunoSEQ multiplex PCR, and its TCRdb copy is limited to in-frame clones, with some not included. The table has about 140,000 clones, around nine tenths seen once. The sample consisted of peripheral blood. This sequence was found in a human donor in a cohort sampled during active COVID-19.

The CDR3 DNA follows: TGTGCCAGCAGCTTTGGAGAAGAGACCCAGTACTTC. Its translation is CASSFGEETQYF. J is TRBJ2-5 and V is TRBV7-9, with D unresolved. The CDR3 is made up of 12 amino acids. V dropped 3 bases and J dropped 3 bases, with 5 bases sitting between them. Looked up from germline, CDR1 is SEHNR and CDR2 is FQNEAQ (reference sequence).